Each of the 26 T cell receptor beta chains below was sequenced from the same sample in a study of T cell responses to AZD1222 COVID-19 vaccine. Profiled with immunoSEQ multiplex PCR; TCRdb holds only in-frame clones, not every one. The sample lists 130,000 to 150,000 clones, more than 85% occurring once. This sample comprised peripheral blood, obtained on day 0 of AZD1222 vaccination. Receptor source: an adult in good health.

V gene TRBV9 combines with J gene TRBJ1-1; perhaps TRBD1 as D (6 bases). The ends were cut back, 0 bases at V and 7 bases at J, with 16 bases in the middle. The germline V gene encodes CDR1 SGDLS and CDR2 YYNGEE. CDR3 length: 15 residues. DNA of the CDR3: TGTGCCAGCAGCGTAGATTCAGGGGTAAAGAATGAAGCTTTCTTT. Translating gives CASSVDSGVKNEAFF.

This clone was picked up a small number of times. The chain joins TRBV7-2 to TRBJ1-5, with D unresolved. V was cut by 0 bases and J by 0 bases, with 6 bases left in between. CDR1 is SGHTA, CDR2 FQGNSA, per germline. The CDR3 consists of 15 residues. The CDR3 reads CASSLAQHSNQPQHF. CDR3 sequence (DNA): TGTGCCAGCAGCTTAGCACAGCATAGCAATCAGCCCCAGCATTTT.

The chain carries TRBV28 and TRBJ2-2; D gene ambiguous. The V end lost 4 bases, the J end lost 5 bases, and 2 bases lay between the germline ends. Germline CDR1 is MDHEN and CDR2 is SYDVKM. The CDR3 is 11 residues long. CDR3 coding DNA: TGTGCCAGCAGTTCTACCGGGGAGCTGTTTTTT. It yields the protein CASSSTGELFF.

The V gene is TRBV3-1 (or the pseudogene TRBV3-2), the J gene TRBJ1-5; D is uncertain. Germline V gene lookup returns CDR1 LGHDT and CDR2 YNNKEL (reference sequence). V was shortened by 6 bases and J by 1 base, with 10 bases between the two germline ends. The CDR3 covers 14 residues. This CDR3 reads CASSPTQSNQPQHF. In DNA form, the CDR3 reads TGTGCCAGCAGTCCGACTCAGAGCAATCAGCCCCAGCATTTT.

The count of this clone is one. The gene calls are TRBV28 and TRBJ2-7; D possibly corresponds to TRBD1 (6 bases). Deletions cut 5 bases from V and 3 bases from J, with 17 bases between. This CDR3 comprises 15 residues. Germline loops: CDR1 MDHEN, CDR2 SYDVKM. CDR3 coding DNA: TGTGCCAGCAGTCCCCAATCGGACAGCTTCTACGAGCAGTACTTC. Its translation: CASSPQSDSFYEQYF.

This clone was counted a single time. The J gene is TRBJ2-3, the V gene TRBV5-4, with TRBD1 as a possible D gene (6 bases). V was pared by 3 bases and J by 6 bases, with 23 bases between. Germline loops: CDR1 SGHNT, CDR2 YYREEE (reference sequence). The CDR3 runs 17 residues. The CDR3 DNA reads TGTGCCAGCAGCTGGCCTCGAGGACAAGGGGGTGGTGATACGCAGTATTTT. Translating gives CASSWPRGQGGGDTQYF.

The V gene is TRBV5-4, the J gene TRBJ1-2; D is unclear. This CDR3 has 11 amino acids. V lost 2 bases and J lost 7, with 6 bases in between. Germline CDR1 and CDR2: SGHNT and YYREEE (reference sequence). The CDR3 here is CASSFGFGYTF. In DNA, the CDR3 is TGTGCCAGCAGCTTTGGGTTTGGCTACACCTTC.

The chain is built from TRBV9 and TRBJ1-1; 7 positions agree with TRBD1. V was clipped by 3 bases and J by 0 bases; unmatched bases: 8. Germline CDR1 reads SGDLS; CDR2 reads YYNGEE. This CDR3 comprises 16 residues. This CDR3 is CASSGGTEKMNTEAFF. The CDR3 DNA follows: TGTGCCAGCAGCGGTGGGACAGAAAAAATGAACACTGAAGCTTTCTTT.

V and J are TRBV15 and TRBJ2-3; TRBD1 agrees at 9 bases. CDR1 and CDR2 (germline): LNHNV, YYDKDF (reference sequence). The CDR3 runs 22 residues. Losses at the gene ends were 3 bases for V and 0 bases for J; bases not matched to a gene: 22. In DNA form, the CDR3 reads TGTGCCACCAGCAGCCACCCAAATTCAGGACAGGGGCCCCGACTCAGCACAGATACGCAGTATTTT. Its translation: CATSSHPNSGQGPRLSTDTQYF. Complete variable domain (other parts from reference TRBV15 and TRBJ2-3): DAMVIQNPRYQVTQFGKPVTLSCSQTLNHNVMYWYQQKSSQAPKLLFHYYDKDFNNEADTPDNFQSRRPNTSFCFLDIRSPGLGDTAMYLCATSSHPNSGQGPRLSTDTQYFGPGTRLTVL.

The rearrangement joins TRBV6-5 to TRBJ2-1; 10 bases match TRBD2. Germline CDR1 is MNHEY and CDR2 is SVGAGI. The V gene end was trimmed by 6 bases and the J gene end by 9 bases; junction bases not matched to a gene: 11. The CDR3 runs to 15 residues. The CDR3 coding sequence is TGTGCCAGCAGAGTAGCGGGAGGACCCGGCGTTGAGCAGTTCTTC. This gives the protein CASRVAGGPGVEQFF.

CDR3 protein: CASSRDFFSSYEQYF. CDR3 DNA: TGTGCCAGCAGCCGGGACTTTTTTAGCTCCTACGAGCAGTACTTC. This sequence joins TRBV7-8 and TRBJ2-7; D perhaps matches TRBD2 (6 bases). The CDR3 is 15 residues long. V was shortened by 5 bases and J by 0 bases, with 14 bases between the two germline ends. Germline assignment: CDR1 SGHVS and CDR2 FQNEAQ.

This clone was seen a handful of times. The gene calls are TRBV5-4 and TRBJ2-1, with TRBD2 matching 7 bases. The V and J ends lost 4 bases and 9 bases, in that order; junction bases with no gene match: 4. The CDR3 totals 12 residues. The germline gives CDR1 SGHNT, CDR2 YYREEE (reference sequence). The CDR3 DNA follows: TGTGCCAGCAGCCGAGGACTAGGTGAGCAGTTCTTC. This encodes CASSRGLGEQFF.

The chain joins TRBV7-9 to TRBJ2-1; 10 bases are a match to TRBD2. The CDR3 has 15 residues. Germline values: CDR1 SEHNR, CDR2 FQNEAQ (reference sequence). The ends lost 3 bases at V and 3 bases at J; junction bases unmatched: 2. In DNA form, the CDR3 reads TGTGCCAGCAGCTTGAGCGGGAGGGGCTACAATGAGCAGTTCTTC. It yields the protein CASSLSGRGYNEQFF. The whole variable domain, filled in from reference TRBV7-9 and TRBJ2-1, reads DTGVSQNPRHKITKRGQNVTFRCDPISEHNRLYWYRQTLGQGPEFLTYFQNEAQLEKSRLLSDRFSAERPKGSFSTLEIQRTEQGDSAMYLCASSLSGRGYNEQFFGPGTRLTVL.

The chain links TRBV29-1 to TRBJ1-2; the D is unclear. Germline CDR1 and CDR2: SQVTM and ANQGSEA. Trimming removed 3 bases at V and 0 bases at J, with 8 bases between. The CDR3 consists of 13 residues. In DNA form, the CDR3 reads TGCAGCGTTGAGCAGGTCTCTAACTATGGCTACACCTTC. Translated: CSVEQVSNYGYTF.

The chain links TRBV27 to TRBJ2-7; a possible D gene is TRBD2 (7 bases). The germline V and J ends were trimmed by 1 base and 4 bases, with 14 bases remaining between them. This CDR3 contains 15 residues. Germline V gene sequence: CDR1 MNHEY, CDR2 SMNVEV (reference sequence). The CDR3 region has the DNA TGTGCCAGCAGTTTATTGGGCGGGGGCAGGTACGAGCAGTACTTC. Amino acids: CASSLLGGGRYEQYF.

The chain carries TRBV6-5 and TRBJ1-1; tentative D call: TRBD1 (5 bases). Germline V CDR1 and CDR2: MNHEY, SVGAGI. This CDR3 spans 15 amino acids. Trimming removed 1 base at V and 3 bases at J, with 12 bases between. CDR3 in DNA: TGTGCCAGCAGTTACTGGGCAGGGCGAGACACTGAAGCTTTCTTT. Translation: CASSYWAGRDTEAFF.

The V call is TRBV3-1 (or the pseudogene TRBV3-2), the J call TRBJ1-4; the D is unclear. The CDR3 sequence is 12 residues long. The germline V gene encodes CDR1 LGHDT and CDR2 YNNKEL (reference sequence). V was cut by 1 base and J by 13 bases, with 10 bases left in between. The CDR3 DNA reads TGTGCCAGCAGCCAAGGCAGCGGTGCACTGTTTTTT. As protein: CASSQGSGALFF.

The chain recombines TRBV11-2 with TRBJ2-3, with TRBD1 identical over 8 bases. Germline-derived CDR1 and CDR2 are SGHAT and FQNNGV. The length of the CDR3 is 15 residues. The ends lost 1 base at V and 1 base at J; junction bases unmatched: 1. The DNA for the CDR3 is TGTGCCAGCAGCTTAGTGGACAGGGGCACAGATACGCAGTATTTT. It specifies CASSLVDRGTDTQYF.

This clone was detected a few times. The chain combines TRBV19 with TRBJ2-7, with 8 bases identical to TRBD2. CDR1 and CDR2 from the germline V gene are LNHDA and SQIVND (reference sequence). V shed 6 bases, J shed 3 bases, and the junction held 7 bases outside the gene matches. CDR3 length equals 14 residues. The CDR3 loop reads CASRTSGAGYEQYF. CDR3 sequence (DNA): TGTGCCAGTAGAACTAGCGGAGCCGGCTACGAGCAGTACTTC. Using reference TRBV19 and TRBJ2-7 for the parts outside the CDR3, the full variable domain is DGGITQSPKYLFRKEGQNVTLSCEQNLNHDAMYWYRQDPGQGLRLIYYSQIVNDFQKGDIAEGYSVSREKKESFPLTVTSAQKNPTAFYLCASRTSGAGYEQYFGPGTRLTVT.

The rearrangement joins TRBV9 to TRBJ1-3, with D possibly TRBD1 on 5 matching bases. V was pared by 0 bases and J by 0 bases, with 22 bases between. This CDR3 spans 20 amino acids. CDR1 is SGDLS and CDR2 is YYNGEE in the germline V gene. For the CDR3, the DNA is TGTGCCAGCAGCGTAGCTGACAGAATGGCTGCTAGGGACTCTGGAAACACCATATATTTT. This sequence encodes CASSVADRMAARDSGNTIYF.

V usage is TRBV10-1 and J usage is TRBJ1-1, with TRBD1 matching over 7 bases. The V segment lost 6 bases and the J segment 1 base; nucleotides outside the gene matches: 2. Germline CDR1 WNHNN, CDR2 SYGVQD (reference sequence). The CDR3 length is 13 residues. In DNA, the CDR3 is TGCGCCAGCAGCGGACAGGCGAACACTGAAGCTTTCTTT. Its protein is CASSGQANTEAFF.

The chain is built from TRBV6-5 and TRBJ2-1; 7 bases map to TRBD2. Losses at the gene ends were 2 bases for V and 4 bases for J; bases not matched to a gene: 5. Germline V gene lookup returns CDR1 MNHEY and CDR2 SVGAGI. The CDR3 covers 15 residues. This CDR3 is CASSYRASGYNEQFF. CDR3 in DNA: TGTGCCAGCAGTTACAGGGCTAGCGGATACAATGAGCAGTTCTTC.

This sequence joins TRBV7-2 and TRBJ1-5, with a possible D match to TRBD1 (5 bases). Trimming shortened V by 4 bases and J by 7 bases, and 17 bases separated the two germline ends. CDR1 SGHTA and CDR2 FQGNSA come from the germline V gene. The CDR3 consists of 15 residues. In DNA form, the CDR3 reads TGTGCCAGCAGCTCCTCATTGGCAGGGAGGCAGCCCCAGCATTTT. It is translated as CASSSSLAGRQPQHF. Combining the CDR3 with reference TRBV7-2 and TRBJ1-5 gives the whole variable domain GAGVSQSPSNKVTEKGKDVELRCDPISGHTALYWYRQSLGQGLEFLIYFQGNSAPDKSGLPSDRFSAERTGGSVSTLTIQRTQQEDSAVYLCASSSSLAGRQPQHFGDGTRLSIL.

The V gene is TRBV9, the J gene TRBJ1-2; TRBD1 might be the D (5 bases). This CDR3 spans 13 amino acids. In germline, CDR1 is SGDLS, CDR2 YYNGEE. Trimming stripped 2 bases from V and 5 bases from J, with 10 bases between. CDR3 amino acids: CASSVPGGYGYTF. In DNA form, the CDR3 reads TGTGCCAGCAGCGTCCCCGGGGGGTATGGCTACACCTTC.

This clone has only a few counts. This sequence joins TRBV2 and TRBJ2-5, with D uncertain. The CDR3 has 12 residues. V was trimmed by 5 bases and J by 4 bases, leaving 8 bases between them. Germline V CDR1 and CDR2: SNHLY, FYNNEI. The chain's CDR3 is CASSIRPETQYF. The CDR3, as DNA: TGTGCCAGCAGTATTAGGCCAGAGACCCAGTACTTC.

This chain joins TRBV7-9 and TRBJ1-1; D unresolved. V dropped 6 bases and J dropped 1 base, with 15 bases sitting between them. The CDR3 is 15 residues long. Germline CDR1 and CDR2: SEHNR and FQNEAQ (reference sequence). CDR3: CASSQLPPGNTEAFF. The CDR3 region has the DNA TGTGCCAGCAGTCAACTTCCCCCAGGGAACACTGAAGCTTTCTTT.